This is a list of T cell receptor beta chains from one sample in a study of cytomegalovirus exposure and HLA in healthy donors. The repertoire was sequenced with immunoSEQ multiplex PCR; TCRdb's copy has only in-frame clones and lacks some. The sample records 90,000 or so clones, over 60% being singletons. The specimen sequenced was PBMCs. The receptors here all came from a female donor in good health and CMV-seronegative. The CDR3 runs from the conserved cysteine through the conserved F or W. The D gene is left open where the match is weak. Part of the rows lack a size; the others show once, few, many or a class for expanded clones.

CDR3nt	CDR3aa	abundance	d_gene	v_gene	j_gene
TGTGCCAGCAACCTTGGGAGGCAGGATAATCAGCCCCAGCATTTT	CASNLGRQDNQPQHF	.	.	TRBV2	TRBJ1-5
TGTGCCACAATGGCAGGGTCGGGCAATCAGCCCCAGCATTTT	CATMAGSGNQPQHF	.	.	TRBV19	TRBJ1-5
TGTGCCAGCAGCCCCGGGACAGGGAGAGATACGCAGTATTTT	CASSPGTGRDTQYF	.	TRBD1	TRBV5-5	TRBJ2-3
TGTGCCAGCAGTTTACGAGACAGGGGGCGGGCCGGGGAGCTGTTTTTT	CASSLRDRGRAGELFF	.	TRBD1	TRBV5-4	TRBJ2-2
TGTGCCAGCAGCCTGGGACTAGCGGATCAGGATACGCAGTATTTT	CASSLGLADQDTQYF	.	TRBD2	TRBV9	TRBJ2-3
TGTGCCACCCGGTCCTCCTACGAGCAGTACTTC	CATRSSYEQYF	.	.	TRBV25-1	TRBJ2-7
TGTGCCAGCAGCCAAATTGCGCCCTTC	CASSQIAPF	.	.	TRBV14	TRBJ2-7
TGTGCCAGCAGCTCTAGCGGGGGGACTTACAATGAGCAGTTCTTC	CASSSSGGTYNEQFF	.	TRBD2	TRBV11-1	TRBJ2-1
TGTGCCAGCAGTCGGACTAGCGGGAGTCCCGGGGAGCTGTTTTTT	CASSRTSGSPGELFF	.	TRBD2	TRBV2	TRBJ2-2
TGTGCCAGCAGCGCCGGGACTTGGGGGGAAAAACTGTTTTTT	CASSAGTWGEKLFF	few	.	TRBV7-9	TRBJ1-4
TGCGCCAGCAGCCCCGGGACTAGCGGGGGGCCCTACGAGCAGTACTTC	CASSPGTSGGPYEQYF	few	TRBD2	TRBV5-1	TRBJ2-7
TGCGCCAGCAGCCCGGGACAGGGGAACATTCAGTACTTC	CASSPGQGNIQYF	.	TRBD1	TRBV5-1	TRBJ2-4
TGTGCCAGCAGTTACGGAGTCAAGGACATTCAGTACTTC	CASSYGVKDIQYF	few	.	TRBV6-6	TRBJ2-4
TGTGCCAGCAGCTTACAGGGGCAAGGGTACGATGAGCAGTTCTTC	CASSLQGQGYDEQFF	.	TRBD1	TRBV5-4	TRBJ2-1
TGTGCCAGCAGCCGGGGAGCGACAGGGGGTTTGGGAAGTGAGCAGTTCTTC	CASSRGATGGLGSEQFF	.	TRBD1	TRBV7-8	TRBJ2-1
TGTGCCAGCAGCCCCCTACCTGGGACAGGGCTCGACGAGCAGTACTTC	CASSPLPGTGLDEQYF	.	TRBD1	TRBV5-6	TRBJ2-7
TGTGCCAGCAGTTACTCGAGAGGTTTCCTCGAAGCTTTCTTT	CASSYSRGFLEAFF	.	.	TRBV6-5	TRBJ1-1
TGTGCCAGTAGTATCAGTTACTCACCCCTCCACTTT	CASSISYSPLHF	.	.	TRBV19	TRBJ1-6
TGTGCCAGCAGCTTAGGGAGCTCCTACGAGCAGTACTTC	CASSLGSSYEQYF	once	.	TRBV11-3	TRBJ2-7
TGTGCCAGCAGTCTTCAGGGGGATCAGCCCCAGCATTTT	CASSLQGDQPQHF	.	TRBD1	TRBV6-6	TRBJ1-5
TGCGCCAGCAGCTTCCACAGGGACACAGGGACCCAGTACTTC	CASSFHRDTGTQYF	.	.	TRBV5-1	TRBJ2-5
TGTGCCAGCAGTGGTACTAGCGGGGGGTTCACAGATACGCAGTATTTT	CASSGTSGGFTDTQYF	.	TRBD2	TRBV6-1	TRBJ2-3
TGTGCCTGGAGTTCTGTGCAGTGGTCTGAAGCTTTCTTT	CAWSSVQWSEAFF	once	.	TRBV30	TRBJ1-1
TGTGCCAGCAGCGGGCCGGGGGAGAGTCTCGAGCAGTACTTC	CASSGPGESLEQYF	once	.	TRBV2	TRBJ2-7
TGTGCCAGTAGTATCCAGGGATTTGGCACCGGGGAGCTGTTTTTT	CASSIQGFGTGELFF	.	.	TRBV19	TRBJ2-2
TGTGCCAGCAGTGACGACGCGGGGGGGCCGTACAATGAGCAGTTCTTC	CASSDDAGGPYNEQFF	.	TRBD2	TRBV6-4	TRBJ2-1
TGTGCCAGCAGCTTGGGGGACAGTACCTACGAGCAGTACTTC	CASSLGDSTYEQYF	.	TRBD1	TRBV5-4	TRBJ2-7
TGTGCCAGCTCAACCGGGACAGGGGGTGAGCAGTACTTC	CASSTGTGGEQYF	.	TRBD1	TRBV18	TRBJ2-7
TGTGCCAGCTCGAGCTTCTCCGGAGCTGAAGCTTTCTTT	CASSSFSGAEAFF	once	.	TRBV6-4	TRBJ1-1
TGCGCCAGCAGCTTGGAAGGGGCTTGGACAGATACGCAGTATTTT	CASSLEGAWTDTQYF	.	.	TRBV5-1	TRBJ2-3
TGTGCCAGCAGCTTAGCGGGGGGTGAGCAGTTCTTC	CASSLAGGEQFF	.	.	TRBV7-8	TRBJ2-1
TGTGCCAGCACCCCAATGAGGTCATCCTACGAGCAGTACTTC	CASTPMRSSYEQYF	.	.	TRBV7-9	TRBJ2-7
TGTGCCAGCTTGGGACAGGGGTACGCTGAAGCTTTCTTT	CASLGQGYAEAFF	.	TRBD1	TRBV2	TRBJ1-1
TGTGCCAGCAGCGTACTAGCGGGAGTAGACAATGAGCAGTTCTTC	CASSVLAGVDNEQFF	.	TRBD2	TRBV9	TRBJ2-1
TGTGCCAGCAGACCGGGACAGGTTGCTGAAGCTTTCTTT	CASRPGQVAEAFF	.	TRBD1	TRBV5-4	TRBJ1-1
TGTGCCAGCAGTTACACAGGGACGGGTAAGACTGAAGCTTTCTTT	CASSYTGTGKTEAFF	few	.	TRBV6-5	TRBJ1-1
TGTGCCTGCCGGGAGAACACTGAAGCTTTCTTT	CACRENTEAFF	.	.	TRBV30	TRBJ1-1
TGTGCCAGTAGTACGGGAATTATGAACACTGAAGCTTTCTTT	CASSTGIMNTEAFF	once	.	TRBV19	TRBJ1-1
TGCGCCAGCAGCAAAGGACTAGCGGGGACAGTCTACGAGCAGTACTTC	CASSKGLAGTVYEQYF	.	TRBD2	TRBV10-1	TRBJ2-7
TGTGCCAGCAGCTTAGTATCTCTGGCAGGGTCCGAAGCTTTCTTT	CASSLVSLAGSEAFF	.	.	TRBV7-8	TRBJ1-1
TGTGCCAGCAGTTTATGGGCAGGATCAACTAATGAAAAACTGTTTTTT	CASSLWAGSTNEKLFF	few	.	TRBV28	TRBJ1-4
TGTGCCAGCAGTTACATAGCGGGGGTTTCCCAAGAGACCCAGTACTTC	CASSYIAGVSQETQYF	.	TRBD2	TRBV6-5	TRBJ2-5
TGTGCCATCATGGGGTGGATACAGGCTAATCAGCCCCAGCATTTT	CAIMGWIQANQPQHF	.	.	TRBV10-3	TRBJ1-5
TGCGCCAGCAGCCCCGGGACAGGGGTCTCTTCCTTAAGGGGCTACACCTTC	CASSPGTGVSSLRGYTF	.	TRBD1	TRBV5-1	TRBJ1-2
TGTGCCAGTACCGACGGGACAGGGGAAGAGACCCAGTACTTC	CASTDGTGEETQYF	.	TRBD1	TRBV28	TRBJ2-5
TGTGCCAGCAGTCGGGACAGTGAAGCTTTCTTT	CASSRDSEAFF	few	TRBD1	TRBV6-5	TRBJ1-1